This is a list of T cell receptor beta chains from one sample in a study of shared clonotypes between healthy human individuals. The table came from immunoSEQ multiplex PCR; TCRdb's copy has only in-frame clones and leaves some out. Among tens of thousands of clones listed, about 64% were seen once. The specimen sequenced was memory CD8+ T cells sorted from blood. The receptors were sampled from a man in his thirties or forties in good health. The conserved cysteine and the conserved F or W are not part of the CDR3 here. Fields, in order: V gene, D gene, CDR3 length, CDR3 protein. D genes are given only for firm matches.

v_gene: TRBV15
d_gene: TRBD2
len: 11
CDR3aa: ATLAGGSYEQY

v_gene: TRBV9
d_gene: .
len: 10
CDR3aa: ASSAKPYGYT

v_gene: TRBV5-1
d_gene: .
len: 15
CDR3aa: ASSLDALLNSAGELF

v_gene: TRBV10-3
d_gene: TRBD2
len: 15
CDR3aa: AISEGLADPRLDEQY

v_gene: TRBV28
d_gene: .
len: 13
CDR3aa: ASSFGGSSYNEQF

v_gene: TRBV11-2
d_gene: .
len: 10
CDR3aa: ASNFLPGEQY

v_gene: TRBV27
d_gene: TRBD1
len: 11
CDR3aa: ASSLSTGAEAF

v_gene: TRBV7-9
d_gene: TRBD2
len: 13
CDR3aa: ASYTSGSSYNEQF

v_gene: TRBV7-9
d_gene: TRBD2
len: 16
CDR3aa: ASSFIAGEGELGETQY

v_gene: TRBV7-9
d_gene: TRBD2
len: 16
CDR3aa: ASSPKPIKAGGANEQF

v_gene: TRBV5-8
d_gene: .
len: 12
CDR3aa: ASSLVFGSYEQF

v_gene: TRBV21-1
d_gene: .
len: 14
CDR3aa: ASSVPMGTGYSEQY

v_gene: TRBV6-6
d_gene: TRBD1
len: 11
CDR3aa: ASRWTGGDEQY

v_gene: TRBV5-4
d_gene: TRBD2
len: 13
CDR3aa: ASSFGRTSGDEQY

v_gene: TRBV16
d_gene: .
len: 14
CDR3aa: ASSQLDLGRSYEQY

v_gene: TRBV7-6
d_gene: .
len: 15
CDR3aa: ASRKEDGSSGANVLT

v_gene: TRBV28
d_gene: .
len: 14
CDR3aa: ASSLGRSGSTGELF

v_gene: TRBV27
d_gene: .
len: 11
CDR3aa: ASSLSTGQGYT

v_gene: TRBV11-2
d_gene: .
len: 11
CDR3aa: ASSSENSYEQY

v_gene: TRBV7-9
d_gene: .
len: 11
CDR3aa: ASSMKGDYEQY

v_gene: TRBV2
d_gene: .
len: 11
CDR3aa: ASSRGGDTEAF

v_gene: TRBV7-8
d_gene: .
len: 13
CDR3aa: ASSLMAGANYGYT

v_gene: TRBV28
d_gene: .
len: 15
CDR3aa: ASSLRGLADAKNIQY

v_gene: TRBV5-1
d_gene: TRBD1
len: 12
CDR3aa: ASSLQGFGNTIY

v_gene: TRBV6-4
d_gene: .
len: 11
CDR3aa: ASSFGALYGYT

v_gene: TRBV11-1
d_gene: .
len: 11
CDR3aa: ASSQSRYNEQF

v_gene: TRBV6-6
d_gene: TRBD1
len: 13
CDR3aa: ASRNGDRVNTEAF

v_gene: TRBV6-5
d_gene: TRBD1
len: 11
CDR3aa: ASSDRVYNEQF

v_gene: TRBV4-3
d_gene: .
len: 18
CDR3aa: ASSQDRPDSTSVVNEKLF

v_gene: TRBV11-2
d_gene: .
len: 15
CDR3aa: ASSLDLGGLLAETQY